This TCR beta chain is drawn from a study of cytomegalovirus exposure and HLA in healthy donors. Germline-derived CDR1 and CDR2 are GTSNPN and SVGIG (reference sequence). V lost 3 bases, J lost 7 bases, and 11 bases stayed unmatched. The CDR3 runs 15 residues. The PCR ran on 60 Vbeta and 13 Jbeta primers. Clones were sequenced by immunoSEQ multiplex PCR, and TCRdb holds only the in-frame ones, with some missing. Among over 150,000 clones listed, around 84% were seen once. The receptor was derived from a woman aged 40 to 50 in good health and CMV-seropositive. The chain links TRBV30 to TRBJ1-4; 7 nucleotides match TRBD1. The sequenced material came from PBMCs. The CDR3 sequence is CAWRRRQGVSEKLFF. The DNA of the CDR3 is TGTGCCTGGAGGCGGAGACAGGGCGTTTCTGAAAAACTGTTTTTT.